Presented here are 6 T cell receptor beta chains from one specimen sequenced in a study of cytomegalovirus exposure and HLA in healthy donors. Primers: 60 Vbeta forward and 13 Jbeta reverse. Assay used: immunoSEQ multiplex PCR; TCRdb lists only in-frame clones, some missing. The sample has around 140,000 clones, around 80% seen once. Sequencing input: PBMCs. These receptors were taken from a female donor in good health and CMV-seronegative.

This chain joins TRBV11-2 and TRBJ2-7; tentatively, D is TRBD2 (6 bases). The CDR3 has 18 residues. Germline assignment: CDR1 SGHAT and CDR2 FQNNGV. Trimming pared 4 bases from V and 0 bases from J, leaving 22 bases between. CDR3 in DNA: TGTGCCAGCAGCTCAACGGGACTCAAGGGTCCCAACTCCTACGAGCAGTACTTC. This sequence encodes CASSSTGLKGPNSYEQYF.

CDR3 coding DNA: TGTGCCAGCAGCTTCCCCGACAGAGTGGTATCCGGGGAGCTGTTTTTT. Translation gives CASSFPDRVVSGELFF. The V gene is TRBV7-8, the J gene TRBJ2-2; D might be TRBD1 (5 bases). The CDR3 covers 16 residues. V shed 3 bases and J shed 6 bases, with 17 bases lying between them. The germline gives CDR1 SGHVS, CDR2 FQNEAQ. Complete variable domain (other parts from reference TRBV7-8 and TRBJ2-2): GAGVSQSPRYKVAKRGQDVALRCDPISGHVSLFWYQQALGQGPEFLTYFQNEAQLDKSGLPSDRFFAERPEGSVSTLKIQRTQQEDSAVYLCASSFPDRVVSGELFFGEGSRLTVL.

This chain uses TRBV19 with TRBJ1-1, with D perhaps matching TRBD1 (6 bases). V was shortened by 5 bases and J by 0 bases, with 13 bases between the two germline ends. Germline V lookup: CDR1 LNHDA, CDR2 SQIVND (reference sequence). This CDR3 spans 15 amino acids. CDR3 coding DNA: TGTGCCAGTAGTCCGTGGGGGCAGGTGAACACTGAAGCTTTCTTT. It codes for CASSPWGQVNTEAFF. Using reference TRBV19 and TRBJ1-1 for the parts outside the CDR3, the full variable domain is DGGITQSPKYLFRKEGQNVTLSCEQNLNHDAMYWYRQDPGQGLRLIYYSQIVNDFQKGDIAEGYSVSREKKESFPLTVTSAQKNPTAFYLCASSPWGQVNTEAFFGQGTRLTVV.

This sequence joins TRBV4-3 and TRBJ1-4, with D unresolved. The V end lost 1 base, the J end lost 8 bases, and 8 bases lay between the germline ends. The CDR3 length is 13 residues. The germline CDR1 and CDR2 sequences are LGHNA and YSLEER. The CDR3 here is CASSQVFSEKLFF. CDR3 nucleotides: TGCGCCAGCAGCCAAGTTTTTTCAGAAAAACTGTTTTTT.

The V gene is TRBV6-1, the J gene TRBJ2-4; TRBD1 matches 7 bases. The CDR3 has 14 amino acids. V trimming: 5 bases; J trimming: 2 bases; junction bases outside the gene matches: 3. Germline CDR1 reads MNHNS; CDR2 reads SASEGT. CDR3 region: CASSSDRTKNIQYF. The CDR3 bases are TGTGCCAGCAGTTCGGACAGGACCAAAAACATTCAGTACTTC.

J is TRBJ2-1 and V is TRBV7-2, with D possibly matching TRBD1 (5 bases). Germline V gene lookup returns CDR1 SGHTA and CDR2 FQGNSA. V lost 7 bases and J 1 base, leaving 11 bases between the germline ends. The CDR3 length is 14 residues. Here the CDR3 reads CASIPSGSYNEQFF. The CDR3 coding sequence is TGTGCCAGCATCCCGTCAGGGTCCTACAATGAGCAGTTCTTC.